One sample yielded the 21 T cell receptor beta chains listed below, sequenced in a study of OX40 agonist ivuxolimab in advanced cancers. Assay: immunoSEQ multiplex PCR; the TCRdb copy retains only in-frame clones and omits some. Here the sample spans tens of thousands of clones, 87% being singletons. The source was CD4+ or CD8+ T cells sorted from blood, collected in a trial of the OX40 agonist ivuxolimab. Receptor source: an adult with an advanced solid tumor such as melanoma, head and neck, liver or kidney cancer.

V and J are TRBV15 and TRBJ2-7; TRBD2 aligns across 8 bases. The junction had 5 bases not matched to a gene; V was cut back by 5 bases and J by 2 bases. The CDR3 runs 14 residues. The germline V gene encodes CDR1 LNHNV and CDR2 YYDKDF (reference sequence). The CDR3 loop is CATSLSGSAYEQYF. CDR3 nucleotide sequence: TGTGCCACCAGCCTGAGCGGGAGTGCCTACGAGCAGTACTTC.

This clone showed up just once. The genes are TRBV19 and TRBJ2-2; TRBD2 agrees at 8 bases. Unmatched junction bases numbered 7, after V lost 5 bases and J lost 5 bases. Per the germline V gene, CDR1 is LNHDA and CDR2 is SQIVND (reference sequence). This CDR3 spans 15 amino acids. The CDR3 spells CASSWAGGGTGELFF. The DNA of the CDR3 is TGTGCCAGTAGTTGGGCGGGAGGCGGGACCGGGGAGCTGTTTTTT. The full variable domain, in which reference TRBV19 and TRBJ2-2 provide the parts outside the CDR3, is DGGITQSPKYLFRKEGQNVTLSCEQNLNHDAMYWYRQDPGQGLRLIYYSQIVNDFQKGDIAEGYSVSREKKESFPLTVTSAQKNPTAFYLCASSWAGGGTGELFFGEGSRLTVL.

The chain uses TRBV19 and TRBJ1-5, with D possibly being TRBD1 (5 bases). The V end was cut by 5 bases, the J end by 0 bases, with 17 bases between. Germline V gene lookup returns CDR1 LNHDA and CDR2 SQIVND (reference sequence). The CDR3 runs to 17 residues. In DNA, the CDR3 is TGTGCCAGTAGTCGGATCAGGACACCCTATAGCAATCAGCCCCAGCATTTT. This codes for CASSRIRTPYSNQPQHF.

In this sample, this clone turned up once. The chain uses TRBV5-1 and TRBJ1-5; D is possibly TRBD1 (5 bases). This CDR3 contains 13 residues. Germline CDR1 and CDR2: SGHRS and YFSETQ. The germline V and J ends were trimmed by 0 bases and 6 bases, with 7 bases remaining between them. CDR3: CASSLEGTQPQHF. DNA for the CDR3: TGCGCCAGCAGCTTGGAGGGGACTCAGCCCCAGCATTTT.

The rearrangement uses TRBV9 and TRBJ1-3; D gene unclear. This CDR3 has 13 amino acids. V was shortened by 4 bases and J by 4 bases, with 9 bases between the two germline ends. In germline, CDR1 is SGDLS, CDR2 YYNGEE. CDR3 in DNA: TGTGCCAGCAGCCCTCGGGGAGGAAACACCATATATTTT. Translated: CASSPRGGNTIYF. The variable domain in full, with the rest retrieved from reference TRBV9 and TRBJ1-3, is DSGVTQTPKHLITATGQRVTLRCSPRSGDLSVYWYQQSLDQGLQFLIQYYNGEERAKGNILERFSAQQFPDLHSELNLSSLELGDSALYFCASSPRGGNTIYFGEGSWLTVV.

About this clone: Being one base from a much bigger clone, this may be a read error. The chain combines TRBV2 with TRBJ2-1, with a possible D match to TRBD1 (5 bases). Trimming left V 6 bases short and J 3 bases short, with 6 bases between. CDR3 length: 12 residues. The germline V gene encodes CDR1 SNHLY and CDR2 FYNNEI. CDR3 protein: CASSGHYNEQFF. The CDR3 coding sequence is TGTGCCAGCAGCGGACACTACAATGAGCAGTTCTTC.

This sequence joins TRBV9 and TRBJ2-1; the D gene is possibly TRBD2 (6 bases). V was shortened by 0 bases and J by 4 bases, with 14 bases between the two germline ends. CDR3 size: 16 residues. Looked up from germline, CDR1 is SGDLS and CDR2 is YYNGEE. DNA of the CDR3: TGTGCCAGCAGCGTAGGACTAGGTAGTGGGTACAATGAGCAGTTCTTC. It is translated as CASSVGLGSGYNEQFF.

The chain has TRBV28 and TRBJ1-1; TRBD1 aligns across 7 bases. V shed 8 bases, J shed 4 bases, and the junction held 13 bases outside the gene matches. The CDR3 is 15 residues long. Looked up from germline, CDR1 is MDHEN and CDR2 is SYDVKM. In DNA form, the CDR3 reads TGTGCCAGCCTAGACAGGGACTCCTTTGCCACTGAAGCTTTCTTT. Translating it yields CASLDRDSFATEAFF.

The chain is built from TRBV2 and TRBJ2-6; 7 nucleotides align to TRBD2. The germline V gene has CDR1 SNHLY and CDR2 FYNNEI. Trimming removed 6 bases from V and 0 bases from J; junction bases left unmatched: 5. The CDR3 totals 16 residues. The CDR3 region is CASRLAESSGANVLTF. DNA of the CDR3: TGTGCCAGCAGGCTAGCGGAAAGCTCTGGGGCCAACGTCCTGACTTTC.

This chain connects TRBV7-9 to TRBJ2-1; 14 bases agree with TRBD2. The junction had 6 bases not matched to a gene; V was cut back by 5 bases and J by 9 bases. CDR3 length: 15 residues. CDR1 is SEHNR and CDR2 is FQNEAQ in the germline V gene (reference sequence). The DNA of the CDR3 is TGTGCCAGCAGCCTAGGGACTAGCGGGAGAATTGAGCAGTTCTTC. Encoded protein: CASSLGTSGRIEQFF. The variable domain in full, completed from reference TRBV7-9 and TRBJ2-1, reads DTGVSQNPRHKITKRGQNVTFRCDPISEHNRLYWYRQTLGQGPEFLTYFQNEAQLEKSRLLSDRFSAERPKGSFSTLEIQRTEQGDSAMYLCASSLGTSGRIEQFFGPGTRLTVL.

The chain is built from TRBV6-5 and TRBJ1-1, with TRBD1 as a possible D gene (5 bases). Germline V lookup: CDR1 MNHEY, CDR2 SVGAGI. V dropped 7 bases and J dropped 2 bases, with 17 bases sitting between them. The CDR3 loop spans 15 amino acids. The DNA for the CDR3 is TGTGCCAGCAACATGTGGGGGGACGAAAACACTGAAGCTTTCTTT. Its protein is CASNMWGDENTEAFF.

This sequence joins TRBV4-2 and TRBJ2-1; 7 nucleotides agree with TRBD2. Trimming at V came to 0 bases and at J to 6 bases, leaving 8 bases not matched to a gene. Per germline, CDR1 LGHNA and CDR2 YNFKEQ. The CDR3 totals 16 residues. CDR3 DNA sequence: TGTGCCAGCAGCCAAGAGGTTGGCGGGAGATGCAATGAGCAGTTCTTC. This encodes CASSQEVGGRCNEQFF.

The chain is built from TRBV6-5 and TRBJ2-7, with D possibly called TRBD1 or TRBD2 (5 bases each). Germline-derived CDR1 and CDR2 are MNHEY and SVGAGI. This CDR3 contains 14 residues. The V end was cut by 2 bases, the J end by 3 bases, with 11 bases between. The CDR3 loop is CASSYRVGGYEQYF. DNA for the CDR3: TGTGCCAGCAGTTACAGGGTTGGGGGCTACGAGCAGTACTTC.

The chain has TRBV11-2 and TRBJ1-1, with TRBD1 as a possible D gene (5 bases). Trimming shortened V by 2 bases and J by 3 bases, and 13 bases separated the two germline ends. The CDR3 length is 15 residues. The germline V gene has CDR1 SGHAT and CDR2 FQNNGV. Written as DNA, the CDR3 is TGTGCCAGCAGCTTATTGTTCGAGACAGACACTGAAGCTTTCTTT. Its protein product is CASSLLFETDTEAFF. Looking up the rest from reference TRBV11-2 and TRBJ1-1 gives the full variable domain: EAGVAQSPRYKIIEKRQSVAFWCNPISGHATLYWYQQILGQGPKLLIQFQNNGVVDDSQLPKDRFSAERLKGVDSTLKIQPAKLEDSAVYLCASSLLFETDTEAFFGQGTRLTVV.

The rearrangement uses TRBV29-1 and TRBJ2-1; possible D gene TRBD2, 5 bases. The V end lost 6 bases, the J end lost 7 bases, and 19 bases lay between the germline ends. CDR3 size: 14 residues. Looked up from germline, CDR1 is SQVTM and CDR2 is ANQGSEA. CDR3 in amino acids: CSVAESGDVNEQFF. For the CDR3, the DNA is TGCAGCGTCGCTGAATCCGGGGATGTGAATGAGCAGTTCTTC.

The rearrangement joins TRBV5-1 to TRBJ2-7; D possibly corresponds to TRBD1 (5 bases). The CDR3 length is 12 residues. Germline V gene lookup returns CDR1 SGHRS and CDR2 YFSETQ. V shed 7 bases and J shed 2 bases, with 10 bases lying between them. In DNA, the CDR3 is TGCGCCAGCCAAGGACAAACCTACGAGCAGTACTTC. Protein product: CASQGQTYEQYF.

The chain couples TRBV28 to TRBJ2-1; D gene ambiguous. From germline, CDR1 is MDHEN and CDR2 SYDVKM. CDR3 length equals 10 residues. V lost 5 bases, J lost 6 bases, and 2 bases lay in between. The CDR3 DNA reads as TGTGCCAGCAGTCCCAATGAGCAGTTCTTC. Encoded protein: CASSPNEQFF.

CDR3 loop: CASSPDQGKETQYF. The CDR3 DNA reads as TGTGCCAGCAGCCCAGACCAAGGGAAAGAGACCCAGTACTTC. The V call is TRBV6-5, the J call TRBJ2-5; D is unclear. Germline loops: CDR1 MNHEY, CDR2 SVGAGI. Trimming shortened V by 6 bases and J by 3 bases, and 14 bases separated the two germline ends. The CDR3 is 14 residues long.

The CDR3 reads CASSFSQGNEKLFF. CDR3 sequence (DNA): TGTGCCAGCAGTTTCAGCCAGGGTAATGAAAAACTGTTTTTT. The chain recombines TRBV6-1 with TRBJ1-4; tentative D call: TRBD1 (5 bases). Germline CDR1 and CDR2: MNHNS and SASEGT. The V end was cut by 5 bases, the J end by 4 bases, with 11 bases between. This CDR3 is built from 14 residues.

This chain connects TRBV9 to TRBJ2-3; 12 bases map to TRBD2. The V gene end was trimmed by 0 bases and the J gene end by 4 bases; junction bases not matched to a gene: 6. The CDR3 runs 17 residues. Germline V gene sequence: CDR1 SGDLS, CDR2 YYNGEE. The CDR3 loop is CASSVATGLAGPDTQYF. DNA for the CDR3: TGTGCCAGCAGCGTAGCAACCGGACTAGCGGGACCAGATACGCAGTATTTT.

This clone was seen a single time. The chain has TRBV10-3 and TRBJ2-3; 10 bases map to TRBD2. The J segment lost 5 bases and the V segment lost 2 bases, leaving 4 bases of the junction unmatched. The CDR3 runs to 15 residues. The V gene's germline CDR1 is ENHRY and CDR2 SYGVKD. Written as DNA, the CDR3 is TGTGCCATCAGTGAGCAGCGGGAGGGCCGAGATACGCAGTATTTT. It encodes CAISEQREGRDTQYF.